Below, 9 T cell receptor beta chains from the same sample are listed, as sequenced in a study of T cells in Graves' hyperthyroidism and ophthalmopathy. Amplified TCR beta CDR3 regions came from RNA transcripts. Initially, a first-round RT-PCR of the TCR CDR3 employed the HTBI primer set. TCRdb fed the multiplex PCR reads into MiXCR, producing one record per CDR3 protein. The data contain a few hundred thousand distinct CDR3 sequences, 15% of them singletons. The sample consisted of blood. These receptor sequences come from a young woman with Graves' hyperthyroidism.

In this sample, this clonotype turned up a few times. This chain connects TRBV7-8 to TRBJ2-3; maybe TRBD2 (5 bases). V shed 1 base and J shed 4 bases, with 12 bases lying between them. CDR1 is SGHVS, CDR2 FQNEAQ, per germline. The CDR3 sequence is 15 residues long. The CDR3 region has the DNA TGTGCCAGCAGCTTAGACGGGAAGGGAGCAGATACGCAGTATTTT. Translation: CASSLDGKGADTQYF.

The chain employs TRBV5-1 and TRBJ2-1; D remains unclear. From germline, CDR1 is SGHRS and CDR2 YFSETQ. The CDR3 runs 15 residues. The V and J ends lost 1 base and 2 bases respectively, with 10 bases between them. The DNA of the CDR3 is TGCGCCAGCAGCTTGTTCGCGGAGCCCTACAATGAGCAGTTCTTC. As protein: CASSLFAEPYNEQFF.

This clonotype was seen more than once but under ten times. V gene TRBV20-1 combines with J gene TRBJ2-5; maybe TRBD1 (5 bases). Germline V lookup: CDR1 DFQATT, CDR2 SNEGSKA (reference sequence). Trimming pared 6 bases from V and 9 bases from J, leaving 32 bases between. The CDR3 totals 17 residues. The DNA for the CDR3 is TGCAGTGCAACCTCGGAACAGTACAACCTACAAAAAGGGGCCCAGTACTTC. Translated, it gives CSATSEQYNLQKGAQYF.

This clonotype has at least ten counts. The V gene is TRBV3-1, the J gene TRBJ2-7; D perhaps matches TRBD1 (5 bases). V was pared by 0 bases and J by 2 bases, with 11 bases between. Germline CDR1 reads LGHDT; CDR2 reads YNNKEL (reference sequence). This CDR3 has 15 amino acids. The CDR3 loop is CASSQEVQGTYEQYF. CDR3 bases: TGTGCCAGCAGCCAAGAAGTGCAGGGCACCTACGAGCAGTACTTC.

This clonotype was seen only a few times. This chain joins TRBV7-2 and TRBJ2-7; the D gene is possibly TRBD1 (6 bases). This CDR3 spans 15 amino acids. Per the germline V gene, CDR1 is SGHTA and CDR2 is FQGNSA. V gave up 2 bases and J gave up 2 bases, with 13 bases separating them. CDR3 sequence reads: CASSLQGKGPYEQYF. CDR3 sequence (DNA): TGTGCCAGCAGCTTACAGGGGAAGGGTCCCTACGAGCAGTACTTC.

V is TRBV30 and J is TRBJ1-5, with D maybe TRBD1 (6 bases). The CDR3 consists of 15 residues. V was pared by 5 bases and J by 2 bases, with 16 bases between. Germline lookup yields CDR1 GTSNPN and CDR2 SVGIG (reference sequence). The CDR3 bases are TGTGCCTGGGGAGCAGGGACATCGGGCAATCAGCCCCAGCATTTT. It is translated as CAWGAGTSGNQPQHF.

This chain joins TRBV5-6 and TRBJ2-1; D not certain. Germline V gene sequence: CDR1 SGHDT, CDR2 YYEEEE. This CDR3 comprises 14 residues. V lost 4 bases, J lost 5 bases, and 13 bases lay in between. For the CDR3, the DNA is TGTGCCAGCAGCCCAAAATCGACGGACAATGAGCAGTTCTTC. Amino acids: CASSPKSTDNEQFF.

This clonotype was seen repeatedly, ten times or more. The junction departs from germline at one end; a sequencing error may be responsible. CDR3 in DNA: TGTGCCAGCAGCGAAGGACAGGGGGAGCAGTTCTTC. It is translated as CASSEGQGEQFF. The J gene is TRBJ2-1, the V gene TRBV2; 9 nucleotides align to TRBD1. Germline V gives CDR1 SNHLY, CDR2 FYNNEI. This CDR3 has 12 residues.

The V call is TRBV29-1, the J call TRBJ1-2; TRBD1 matches 8 bases. Looked up from germline, CDR1 is SQVTM and CDR2 is ANQGSEA. This CDR3 is built from 14 residues. Trimming took 5 bases from V and 2 from J; bases not matched to a gene: 7. The DNA of the CDR3 is TGCAGCGTTAGCCCCCGGACAGGGAACTATGGCTACACCTTC. Translated, it gives CSVSPRTGNYGYTF.